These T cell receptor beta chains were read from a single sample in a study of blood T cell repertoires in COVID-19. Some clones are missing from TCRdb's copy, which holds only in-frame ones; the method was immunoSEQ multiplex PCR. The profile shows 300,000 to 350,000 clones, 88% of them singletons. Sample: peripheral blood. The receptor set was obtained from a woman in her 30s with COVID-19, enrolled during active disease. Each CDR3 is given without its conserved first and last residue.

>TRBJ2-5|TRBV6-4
ASSDQGAEWGQETQY
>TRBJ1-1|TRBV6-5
ASSLWGGDNGAF
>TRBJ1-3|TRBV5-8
ASSVRTGGSGNTIY
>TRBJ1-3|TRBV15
ATSRPGGGFSGNTIY
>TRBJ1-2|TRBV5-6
ASSGGFRVVFNYGYT
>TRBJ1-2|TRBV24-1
ATSGQGRNYGYT
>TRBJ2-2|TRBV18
ASSPLQAGGSTGELF
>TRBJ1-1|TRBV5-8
ASSHYIRAENTEAF
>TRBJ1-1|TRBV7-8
ASSLARQGKRNTEAF
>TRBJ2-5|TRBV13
ASSLGLGVDQY
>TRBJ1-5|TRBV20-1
SASSLQGDQPQH
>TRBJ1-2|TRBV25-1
ASSEQGSGYT
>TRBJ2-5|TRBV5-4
ASSSQETQY
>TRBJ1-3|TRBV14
ASSQDATFAGNTIY
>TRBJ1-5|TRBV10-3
AISDSDQPQH
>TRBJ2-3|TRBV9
ASSPQGGADTQY
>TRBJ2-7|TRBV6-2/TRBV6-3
ASSWYPGEQY
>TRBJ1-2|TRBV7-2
ASSLRTTANYGYT
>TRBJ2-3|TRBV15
ATSRGGSADTQY
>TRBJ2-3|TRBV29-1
SVDAGSRNTQY
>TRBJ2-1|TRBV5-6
ASGTSGLHSYNEQF
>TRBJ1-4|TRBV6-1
ASSDQGLPNEKLF
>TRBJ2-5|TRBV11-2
ASSFIIGETQY
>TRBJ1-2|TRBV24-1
ATSDLQGGGYT
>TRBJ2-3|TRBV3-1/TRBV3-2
ASSRQGFTDTQY
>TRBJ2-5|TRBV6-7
ASSYSKTSGGKGEQETQY
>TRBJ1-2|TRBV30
AWSVGWTGGTGGYT
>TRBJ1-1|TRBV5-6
ASIVTGRPNTEAF
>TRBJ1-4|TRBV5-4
ASSAGTGEKLF
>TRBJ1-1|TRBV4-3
ASSHAQTGTGSSEAF
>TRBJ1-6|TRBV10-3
AISESLSSGQD
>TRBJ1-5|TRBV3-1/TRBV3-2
ASSQMPGQGQPQH
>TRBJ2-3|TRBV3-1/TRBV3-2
ASRTSTDTQY
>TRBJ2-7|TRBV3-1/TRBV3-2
ASSPIGGSYEQY
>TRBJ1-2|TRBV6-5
ASSYSGQPFNYGYT
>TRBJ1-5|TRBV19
ASMYGGGRPQH
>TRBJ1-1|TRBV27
ASSLYWTGRSF
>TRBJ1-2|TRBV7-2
ASSLAPQGNYGYT
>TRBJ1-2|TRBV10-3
AISDLDSGYT
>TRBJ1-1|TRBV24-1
ATSDLGAEAF
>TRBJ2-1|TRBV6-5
ATGDSAYNEQF
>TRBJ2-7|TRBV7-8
ASSLAGLAGATSYEQY
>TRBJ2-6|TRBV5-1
ASRRRGSSGANVLT
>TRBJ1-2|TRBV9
ASSGEVGRGMNGYT
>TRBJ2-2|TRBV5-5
ASSFHRLETYTNTGELF
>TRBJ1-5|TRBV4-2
ASSRNQGSNQPQH
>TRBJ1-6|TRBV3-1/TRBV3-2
ASTDYLSPLH
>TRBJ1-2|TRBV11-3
ASSSGIDYGYT